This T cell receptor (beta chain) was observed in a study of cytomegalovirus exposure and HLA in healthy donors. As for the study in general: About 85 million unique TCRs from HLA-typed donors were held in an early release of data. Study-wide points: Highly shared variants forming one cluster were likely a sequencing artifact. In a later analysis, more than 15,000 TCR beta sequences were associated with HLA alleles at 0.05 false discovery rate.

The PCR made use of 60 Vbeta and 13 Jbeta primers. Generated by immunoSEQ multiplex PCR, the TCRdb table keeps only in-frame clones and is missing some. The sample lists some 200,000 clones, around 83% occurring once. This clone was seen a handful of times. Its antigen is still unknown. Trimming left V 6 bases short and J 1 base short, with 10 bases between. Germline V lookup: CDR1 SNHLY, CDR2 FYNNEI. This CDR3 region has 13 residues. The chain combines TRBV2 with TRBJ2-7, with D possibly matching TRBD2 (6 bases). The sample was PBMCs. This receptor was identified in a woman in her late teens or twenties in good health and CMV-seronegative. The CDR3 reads CASRREVSYEQYF. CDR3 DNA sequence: TGTGCCAGCAGGAGGGAGGTTTCCTACGAGCAGTACTTC. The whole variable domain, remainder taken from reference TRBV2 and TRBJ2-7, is EPEVTQTPSHQVTQMGQEVILRCVPISNHLYFYWYRQILGQKVEFLVSFYNNEISEKSEIFDDQFSVERPDGSNFTLKIRSTKLEDSAMYFCASRREVSYEQYFGPGTRLTVT.